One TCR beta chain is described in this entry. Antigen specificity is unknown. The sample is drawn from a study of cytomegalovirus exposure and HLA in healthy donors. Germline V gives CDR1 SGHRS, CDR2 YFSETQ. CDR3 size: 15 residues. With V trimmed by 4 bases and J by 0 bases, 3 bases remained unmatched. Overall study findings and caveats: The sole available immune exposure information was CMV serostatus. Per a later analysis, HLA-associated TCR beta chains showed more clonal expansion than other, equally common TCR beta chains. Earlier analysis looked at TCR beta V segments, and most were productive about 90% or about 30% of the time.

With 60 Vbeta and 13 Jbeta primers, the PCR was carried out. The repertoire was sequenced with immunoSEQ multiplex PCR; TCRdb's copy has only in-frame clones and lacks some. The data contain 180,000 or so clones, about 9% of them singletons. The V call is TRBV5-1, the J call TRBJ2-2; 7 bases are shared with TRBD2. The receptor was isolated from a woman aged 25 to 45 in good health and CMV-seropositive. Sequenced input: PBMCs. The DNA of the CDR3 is TGCGCCAGCAGCGGCGGGACTACGAACACCGGGGAGCTGTTTTTT. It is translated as CASSGGTTNTGELFF.